This T cell receptor (beta chain) was identified during a study of shared clonotypes between healthy human individuals. The study's findings and limits: Estimated richness was generally greater in naive than memory subsets.

Trimming removed 2 bases at V and 4 bases at J, with 10 bases between. Germline-derived CDR1 and CDR2 are LNHDA and SQIVND (reference sequence). The CDR3 is 14 amino acids. Across several immunoSEQ plates, the genomic DNA of each subset was split evenly. Some clones are missing from TCRdb's copy, which holds only in-frame ones; the method was immunoSEQ multiplex PCR. The table includes 2 million to 2.5 million clones, 90% to 95% detected once. Points on this clone: The antigen is not known.

The TCR sequence derives from a man younger than 35 in good health. Some clones in this sample may be carry-over from other donors' samples. The rearrangement joins TRBV19 to TRBJ2-3, with D perhaps matching TRBD1 (5 bases). The sample taken for sequencing was naive CD4+ T cells from PBMCs. As for subset: CD45RA+ positively selected. This CDR3 is CASSINAGPDTQYF. As DNA, the CDR3 is TGTGCCAGTAGTATAAACGCAGGGCCAGATACGCAGTATTTT.